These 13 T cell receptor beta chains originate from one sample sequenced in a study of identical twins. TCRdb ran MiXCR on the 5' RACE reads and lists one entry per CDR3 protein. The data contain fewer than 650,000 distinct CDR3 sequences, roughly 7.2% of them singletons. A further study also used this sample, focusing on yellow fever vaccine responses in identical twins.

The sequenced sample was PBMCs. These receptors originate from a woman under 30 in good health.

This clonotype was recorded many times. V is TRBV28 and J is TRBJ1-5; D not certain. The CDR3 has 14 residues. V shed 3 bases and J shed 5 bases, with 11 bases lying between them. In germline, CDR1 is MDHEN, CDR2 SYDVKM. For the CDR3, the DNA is TGTGCCAGCAGTTTTCGAGGGCGTGATCAGCCCCAGCATTTT. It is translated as CASSFRGRDQPQHF. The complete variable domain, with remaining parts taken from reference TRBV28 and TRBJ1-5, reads DVKVTQSSRYLVKRTGEKVFLECVQDMDHENMFWYRQDPGLGLRLIYFSYDVKMKEKGDIPEGYSVSREKKERFSLILESASTNQTSMYLCASSFRGRDQPQHFGDGTRLSIL.

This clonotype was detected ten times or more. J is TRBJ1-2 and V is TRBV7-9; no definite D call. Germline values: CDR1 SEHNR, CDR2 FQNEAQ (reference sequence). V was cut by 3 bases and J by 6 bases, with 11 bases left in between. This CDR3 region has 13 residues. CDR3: CASSFIGRDGYTF. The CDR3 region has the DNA TGTGCCAGCAGCTTTATAGGTCGGGATGGCTACACCTTC.

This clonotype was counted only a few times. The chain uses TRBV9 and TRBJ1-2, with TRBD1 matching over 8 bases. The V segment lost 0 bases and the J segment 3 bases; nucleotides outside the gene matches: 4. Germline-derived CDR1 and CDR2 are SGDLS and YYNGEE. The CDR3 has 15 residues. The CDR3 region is CASSVVGQGYYGYTF. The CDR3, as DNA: TGTGCCAGCAGCGTAGTCGGACAGGGCTACTATGGCTACACCTTC.

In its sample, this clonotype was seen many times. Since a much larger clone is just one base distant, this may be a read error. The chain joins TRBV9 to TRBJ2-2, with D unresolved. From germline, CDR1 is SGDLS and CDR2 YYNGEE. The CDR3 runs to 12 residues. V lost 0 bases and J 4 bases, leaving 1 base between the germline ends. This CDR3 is CASSVVTGELFF. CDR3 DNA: TGTGCCAGCAGCGTAGTCACCGGGGAGCTGTTTTTT.

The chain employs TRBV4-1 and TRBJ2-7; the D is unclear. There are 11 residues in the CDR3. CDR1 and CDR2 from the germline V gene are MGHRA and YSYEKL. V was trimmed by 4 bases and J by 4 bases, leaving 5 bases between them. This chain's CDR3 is CASSPPYEQYV. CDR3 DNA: TGCGCCAGCAGCCCTCCTTACGAGCAGTACGTC.

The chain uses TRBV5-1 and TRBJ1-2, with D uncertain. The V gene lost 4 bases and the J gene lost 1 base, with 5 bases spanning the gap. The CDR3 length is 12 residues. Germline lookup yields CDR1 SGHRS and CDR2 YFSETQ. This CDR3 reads CASSQINYGYTF. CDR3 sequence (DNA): TGCGCCAGCAGCCAAATTAACTATGGCTACACCTTC.

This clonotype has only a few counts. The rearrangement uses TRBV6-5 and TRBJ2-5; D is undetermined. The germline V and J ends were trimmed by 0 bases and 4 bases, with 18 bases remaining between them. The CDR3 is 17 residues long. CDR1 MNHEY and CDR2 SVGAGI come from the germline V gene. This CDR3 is CASSYSLAAGRGETQYF. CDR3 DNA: TGTGCCAGCAGTTACTCACTTGCCGCCGGGCGTGGAGAGACCCAGTACTTC.

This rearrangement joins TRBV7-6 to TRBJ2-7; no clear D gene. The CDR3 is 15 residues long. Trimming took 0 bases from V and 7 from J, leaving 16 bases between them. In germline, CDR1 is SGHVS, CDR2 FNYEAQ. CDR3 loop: CASSLAIDNSGEQYF. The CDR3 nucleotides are TGTGCCAGCAGCTTAGCTATCGACAATTCTGGGGAGCAGTACTTC.

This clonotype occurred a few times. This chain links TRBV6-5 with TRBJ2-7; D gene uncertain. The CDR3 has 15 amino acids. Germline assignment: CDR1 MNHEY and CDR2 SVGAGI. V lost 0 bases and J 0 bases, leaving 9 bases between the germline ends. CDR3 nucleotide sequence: TGTGCCAGCAGTTACTCATCTCTTAGCTCCTACGAGCAGTACTTC. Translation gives CASSYSSLSSYEQYF.

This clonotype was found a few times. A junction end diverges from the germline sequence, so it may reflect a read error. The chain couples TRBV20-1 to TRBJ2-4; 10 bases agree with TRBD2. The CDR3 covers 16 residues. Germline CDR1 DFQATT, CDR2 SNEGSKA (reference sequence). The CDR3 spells CCARDPSGRGGNIQYF. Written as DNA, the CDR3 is TGCTGTGCTAGAGATCCGAGCGGGAGGGGTGGGAACATTCAGTACTTC.

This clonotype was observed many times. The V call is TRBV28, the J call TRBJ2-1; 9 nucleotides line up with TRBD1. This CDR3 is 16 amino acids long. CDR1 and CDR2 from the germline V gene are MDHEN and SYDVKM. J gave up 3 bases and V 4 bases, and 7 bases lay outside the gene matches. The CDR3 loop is CASSSRTGAHYNEQFF. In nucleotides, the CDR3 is TGTGCCAGCAGTTCCCGGACAGGGGCCCACTACAATGAGCAGTTCTTC.

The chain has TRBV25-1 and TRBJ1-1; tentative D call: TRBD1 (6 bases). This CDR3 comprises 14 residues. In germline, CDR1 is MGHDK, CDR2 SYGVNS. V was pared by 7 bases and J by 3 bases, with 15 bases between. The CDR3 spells CASTSTGAHTEAFF. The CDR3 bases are TGTGCCAGCACCTCAACGGGGGCACACACTGAAGCTTTCTTT. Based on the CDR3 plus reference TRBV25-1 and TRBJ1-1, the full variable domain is EADIYQTPRYLVIGTGKKITLECSQTMGHDKMYWYQQDPGMELHLIHYSYGVNSTEKGDLSSESTVSRIRTEHFPLTLESARPSHTSQYLCASTSTGAHTEAFFGQGTRLTVV.

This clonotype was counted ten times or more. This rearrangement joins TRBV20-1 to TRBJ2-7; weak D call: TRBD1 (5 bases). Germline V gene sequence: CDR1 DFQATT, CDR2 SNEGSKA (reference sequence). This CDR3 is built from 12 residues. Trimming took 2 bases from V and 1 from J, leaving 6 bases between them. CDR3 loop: CSARQGSYEQYV. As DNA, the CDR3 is TGCAGTGCTAGACAGGGATCCTACGAGCAGTACGTC.